This T cell receptor beta chain originates from a study of shared clonotypes between healthy human individuals. Study summary: In total, the donors were a couple of women and three men aged 18 to 49. The study used three CD4 naive, three CD4 memory, two CD8 naive and one CD8 memory plate per donor.

As to this clone: What it binds is unknown. A junction end diverges from the germline sequence, so it may reflect a read error.

The CDR3 length is 12 residues. The V gene's germline CDR1 is SGHRS and CDR2 YFSETQ. General study points: Naive subsets usually exceeded memory subsets in estimated richness.

The method was immunoSEQ multiplex PCR; TCRdb's version includes in-frame clones alone and lacks a portion of them. The table shows over 1.4 million clones, with about 96% occurring only once. Material: naive CD4+ T cells sorted from blood. Subset given: CD45RA+ positively selected. This TCR was sampled from a man under 40 in good health. The rearrangement links TRBV5-1 to TRBJ2-7; D ambiguous. CDR3 DNA: TGCGCCAGCAGCTCGGACGGTTCGAAGCCCGAATTC. Translating it yields CASSSDGSKPEF.